The present entry profiles one TCR beta chain with its context. The sample originates from a study of blood T cell repertoires in COVID-19. Study in general: Donors in the United States, Italy and Spain gave samples during acute or convalescent COVID-19. Nucleic acid was either cDNA or gDNA, and it came from T cells, B-cell-depleted T cells, or PBMCs.

Germline V gene data show CDR1 as MGHDK and CDR2 as SYGVNS. V gave up 5 bases and J gave up 0 bases; unmatched junction bases: 5. CDR3 length: 17 residues. Authors' methods: Amplification of reference gene primers was used by the study to estimate nucleated cell counts. Profiled with immunoSEQ multiplex PCR; TCRdb holds only in-frame clones, not every one. V, J and clone size were drawn from that table, and D and trimming were deduced from the DNA. The data contain about 20,000 clones, about 85% of them singletons. This sequence joins TRBV25-1 and TRBJ1-6; 9 bases are shared with TRBD1. Sequenced: peripheral blood. This receptor was obtained from a human donor with active COVID-19. The donor label of this sample is uncertain. The DNA of the CDR3 is TGTGCCAGCAGTAGGACAGGGGTAGTCTCCTATAATTCACCCCTCCACTTT. Protein sequence: CASSRTGVVSYNSPLHF.